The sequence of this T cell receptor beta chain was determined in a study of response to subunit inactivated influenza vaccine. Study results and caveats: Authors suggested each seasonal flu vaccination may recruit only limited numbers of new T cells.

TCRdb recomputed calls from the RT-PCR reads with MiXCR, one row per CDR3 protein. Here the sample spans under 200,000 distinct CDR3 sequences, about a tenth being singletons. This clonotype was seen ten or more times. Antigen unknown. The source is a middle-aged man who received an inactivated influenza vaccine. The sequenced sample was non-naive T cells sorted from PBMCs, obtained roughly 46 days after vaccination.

The chain's CDR3 is CASSGSVISGANVLTF. The CDR3 DNA follows: TGCGCCAGCAGCGGCAGTGTCATCTCTGGGGCCAACGTCCTGACTTTC. The rearrangement links TRBV5-1 to TRBJ2-6, with D hard to call. Germline loops: CDR1 SGHRS, CDR2 YFSETQ. The CDR3 totals 16 residues. The ends were cut back, 4 bases at V and 0 bases at J, with 11 bases in the middle.